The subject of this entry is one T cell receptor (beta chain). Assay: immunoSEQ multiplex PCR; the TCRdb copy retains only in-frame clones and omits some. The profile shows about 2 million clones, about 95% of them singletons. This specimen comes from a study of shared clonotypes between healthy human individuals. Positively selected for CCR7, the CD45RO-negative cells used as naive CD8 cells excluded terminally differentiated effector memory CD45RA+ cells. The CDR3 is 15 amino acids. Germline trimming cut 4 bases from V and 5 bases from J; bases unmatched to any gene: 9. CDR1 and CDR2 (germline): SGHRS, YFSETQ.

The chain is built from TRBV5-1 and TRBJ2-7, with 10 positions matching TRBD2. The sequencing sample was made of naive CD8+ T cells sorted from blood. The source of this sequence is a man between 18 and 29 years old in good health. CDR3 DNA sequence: TGCGCCAGCAGCGTACTAGCGGGGAGAGTACACGAGCAGTACTTC. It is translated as CASSVLAGRVHEQYF.